This TCR beta chain came from a study of beta chain features in type 1 diabetes. The CDR3 runs 13 residues. The V gene end was trimmed by 4 bases and the J gene end by 6 bases; junction bases not matched to a gene: 5. Germline V lookup: CDR1 SGHNT, CDR2 YYREEE (reference sequence). Of the isolated RNA, all was reverse transcribed, and so the sequenced material was expressed TCRB transcripts. The repertoire was sequenced with immunoSEQ multiplex PCR; TCRdb's copy has only in-frame clones and lacks some. The profile covers tens of thousands of clones, with roughly a third appearing a single time and about 0.48% taken by the ten largest.

Sequenced input: stem cell memory CD4+ T cells from blood. The chain has TRBV5-4 and TRBJ1-2, with 8 bases aligning to TRBD1. The receptor was derived from a woman aged 18-29 years in good health. The CDR3 sequence: CASSPQGANGYTF. CDR3 nucleotides: TGTGCCAGCAGCCCTCAGGGGGCAAATGGCTACACCTTC. The complete variable domain, with remaining parts taken from reference TRBV5-4 and TRBJ1-2, reads ETGVTQSPTHLIKTRGQQVTLRCSSQSGHNTVSWYQQALGQGPQFIFQYYREEENGRGNFPPRFSGLQFPNYSSELNVNALELDDSALYLCASSPQGANGYTFGSGTRLTVV.